This TCR beta chain was obtained from a study of T cell responses to AZD1222 COVID-19 vaccine. Trimming took off 3 bases at V and 3 bases at J, with 12 bases between the two ends. This CDR3 is built from 14 residues. The germline V gene encodes CDR1 SGDLS and CDR2 YYNGEE. Details on this clone: Antigen specificity is unknown.

Study results and limitations: Breadth and depth of Spike-specific TCRs rose after two AZD1222 doses. Repertoires were sampled only after the peak T cell response. Regions left unmutated in variants are reportedly the target of nearly half of spike-specific TCRs.

TCRdb keeps only in-frame clones here, not all; method: immunoSEQ multiplex PCR. The repertoire holds approximately 160,000 clones, with roughly 94% as singletons. The analysis combined second doses at about 4 or about 12 weeks. The receptor was derived from an adult who received the AZD1222 COVID-19 vaccine. This chain uses TRBV9 with TRBJ1-1, with D tentatively TRBD1 (5 bases). The specimen comprised peripheral blood, sampled 28 days after the second AZD1222 dose. Here the CDR3 reads CASSAGRQDTEAFF. CDR3 coding DNA: TGTGCCAGCAGCGCGGGGCGCCAGGACACTGAAGCTTTCTTT.